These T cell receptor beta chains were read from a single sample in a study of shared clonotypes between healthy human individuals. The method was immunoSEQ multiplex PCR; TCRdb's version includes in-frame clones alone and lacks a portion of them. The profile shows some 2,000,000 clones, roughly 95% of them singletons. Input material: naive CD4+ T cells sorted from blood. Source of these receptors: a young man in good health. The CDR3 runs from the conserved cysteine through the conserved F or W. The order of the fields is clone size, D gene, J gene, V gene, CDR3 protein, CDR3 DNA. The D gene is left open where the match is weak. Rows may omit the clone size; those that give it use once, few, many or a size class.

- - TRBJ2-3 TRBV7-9 CASSSRRARDTQYF TGTGCCAGCAGCTCTCGTCGGGCGAGGGATACGCAGTATTTT
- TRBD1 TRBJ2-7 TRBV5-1 CASSLVSGGSGEQYF TGCGCCAGCAGCTTGGTTTCAGGGGGTTCGGGCGAGCAGTACTTC
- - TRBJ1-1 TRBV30 CAWNPLRDTEAFF TGTGCCTGGAACCCCTTAAGGGACACTGAAGCTTTCTTT
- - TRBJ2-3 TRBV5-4 CASSPPPGGVDTQYF TGTGCCAGCAGTCCGCCGCCGGGGGGCGTAGATACGCAGTATTTT
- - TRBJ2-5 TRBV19 CASSRGPKGETQYF TGTGCCAGTAGTAGGGGACCAAAGGGAGAGACCCAGTACTTC
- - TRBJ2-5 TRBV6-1 CASSERAEHQETQYF TGTGCCAGCAGTGAAAGGGCGGAACATCAAGAGACCCAGTACTTC
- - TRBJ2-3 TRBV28 CASSFSRLPGNTQYF TGTGCCAGCAGTTTTTCGCGACTCCCGGGAAATACGCAGTATTTT
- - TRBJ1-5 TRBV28 CASTPPGGSSNQPQHF TGTGCCAGCACTCCCCCGGGGGGCTCTAGCAATCAGCCCCAGCATTTT
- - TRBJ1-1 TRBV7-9 CASSKKLSGQNTEAFF TGTGCCAGCAGCAAAAAGCTTTCGGGACAGAACACTGAAGCTTTCTTT
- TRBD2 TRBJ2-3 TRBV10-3 CAISPGAGAGDTQYF TGTGCCATCAGCCCTGGGGCGGGAGCTGGAGATACGCAGTATTTT
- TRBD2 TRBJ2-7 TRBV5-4 CASSSGTSVYEQYF TGTGCCAGCAGCAGCGGGACTAGCGTGTACGAGCAGTACTTC
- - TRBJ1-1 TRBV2 CASSPRGRGSTEAFF TGTGCCAGCAGTCCCCGCGGCAGGGGAAGCACTGAAGCTTTCTTT
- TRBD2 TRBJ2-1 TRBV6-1 CASKEGQRGRNEQFF TGTGCCAGCAAGGAGGGGCAGCGGGGACGAAATGAGCAGTTCTTC
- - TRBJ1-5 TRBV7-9 CASSLASAPQHF TGTGCCAGCAGCTTAGCGTCGGCGCCCCAGCATTTT
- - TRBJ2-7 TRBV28 CASSVQDYEQYF TGTGCCAGCAGTGTACAGGACTACGAGCAGTACTTC
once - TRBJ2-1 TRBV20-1 CSAANLNEQFF TGCAGTGCTGCCAATTTGAATGAGCAGTTCTTC
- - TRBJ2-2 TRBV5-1 CASSPLSSVRTGELFF TGCGCCAGCAGTCCACTTTCTAGCGTACGCACCGGGGAGCTGTTTTTT
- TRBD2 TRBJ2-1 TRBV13 CASSLEGRLAGSSYNEQFF TGTGCCAGCAGCTTAGAGGGGAGGCTAGCGGGGAGCTCCTACAATGAGCAGTTCTTC
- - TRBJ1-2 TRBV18 CASSPPETTYGYTF TGTGCCAGCTCACCACCCGAGACGACTTATGGCTACACCTTC
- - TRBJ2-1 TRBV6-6 CASRTGTSGEQFF TGTGCCAGCAGAACCGGGACATCAGGTGAGCAGTTCTTC
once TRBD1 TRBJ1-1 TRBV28 CASSVRGRDTEAFF TGTGCCAGCAGTGTCAGGGGGAGGGACACTGAAGCTTTCTTT